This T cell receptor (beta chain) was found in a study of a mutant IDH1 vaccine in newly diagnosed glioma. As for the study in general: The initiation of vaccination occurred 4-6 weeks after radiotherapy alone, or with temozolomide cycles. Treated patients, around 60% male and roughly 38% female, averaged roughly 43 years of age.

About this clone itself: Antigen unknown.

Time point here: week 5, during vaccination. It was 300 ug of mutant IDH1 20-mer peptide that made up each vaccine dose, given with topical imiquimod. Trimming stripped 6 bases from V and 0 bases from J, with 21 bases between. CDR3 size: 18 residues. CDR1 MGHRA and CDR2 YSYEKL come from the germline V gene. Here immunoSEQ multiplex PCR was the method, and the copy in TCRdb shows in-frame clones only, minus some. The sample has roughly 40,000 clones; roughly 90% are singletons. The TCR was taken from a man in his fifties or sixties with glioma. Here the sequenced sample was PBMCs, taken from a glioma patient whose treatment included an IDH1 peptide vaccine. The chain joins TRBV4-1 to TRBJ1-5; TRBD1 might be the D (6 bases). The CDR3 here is CASSRGGPEGSSNQPQHF. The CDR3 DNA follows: TGCGCCAGCAGTCGGGGGGGCCCGGAGGGAAGTAGCAATCAGCCCCAGCATTTT.